The 13 T cell receptor beta chains below were found in one sample sequenced in a study of blood T cell repertoires in COVID-19. Assay used: immunoSEQ multiplex PCR; TCRdb lists only in-frame clones, some missing. The sample contains approximately 300,000 clones, 85% of which appear only once. Sample: PBMCs or T cells enriched from blood (not recorded which). Every receptor here comes from a woman in her 30s who had been exposed to COVID-19.

The chain is built from TRBV6-5 and TRBJ1-3; 9 bases line up with TRBD1. CDR1 is MNHEY, CDR2 SVGAGI, per germline. The J segment lost 7 bases and the V segment lost 4 bases, leaving 5 bases of the junction unmatched. This CDR3 spans 14 amino acids. CDR3 amino acids: CASSSGQGQNTIYF. CDR3 nucleotides: TGTGCCAGCAGTTCCGGACAGGGGCAGAACACCATATATTTT.

J is TRBJ2-6 and V is TRBV18; 10 nucleotides line up with TRBD1. Looked up from germline, CDR1 is KGHSH and CDR2 is LQKENI. V lost 6 bases, J lost 2 bases, and 10 bases stayed unmatched. The CDR3 sequence is 18 residues long. For the CDR3, the DNA is TGTGCCAGCTCCCAAGCGACAGGGGGCCCAACTGGGGCCAACGTCCTGACTTTC. As protein: CASSQATGGPTGANVLTF.

V usage is TRBV6-4 and J usage is TRBJ1-2, with 9 nucleotides matching TRBD1. The ends lost 3 bases at V and 8 bases at J; junction bases unmatched: 7. CDR1 and CDR2 from the germline V gene are MRHNA and SNTAGT. The CDR3 has 14 residues. CDR3 loop: CASSEGQGFQGYTF. CDR3 nucleotides: TGTGCCAGCAGTGAGGGACAGGGCTTTCAAGGCTACACCTTC.

The CDR3 nucleotides read TGTGCCAGCAGTGCCGGACTTTACTACGAGCAGTACTTC. Translated, it gives CASSAGLYYEQYF. This chain joins TRBV12-3 or TRBV12-4 and TRBJ2-7, with D maybe TRBD2 (5 bases). Trimming took off 5 bases at V and 3 bases at J, with 11 bases between the two ends. The CDR3 consists of 13 residues.

This chain connects TRBV10-3 to TRBJ2-5; 7 nucleotides match TRBD1. The CDR3 extends over 14 amino acids. The germline V gene encodes CDR1 ENHRY and CDR2 SYGVKD. With 10 bases clipped from V and 2 bases from J, the junction kept 10 bases outside the gene matches. The CDR3 sequence is CATASGQNQETQYF. DNA for the CDR3: TGTGCCACCGCTTCGGGACAGAATCAAGAGACCCAGTACTTC.

This clone was detected only once. The V call is TRBV28, the J call TRBJ2-5; a weak D match, TRBD1 (6 bases). V was clipped by 2 bases and J by 5 bases, with 12 bases between them. The CDR3 loop spans 14 amino acids. CDR1 and CDR2 (germline): MDHEN, SYDVKM. CDR3 nucleotide sequence: TGTGCCAGCAGTTTACAGGGGAAGAGGGAGACCCAGTACTTC. This codes for CASSLQGKRETQYF.

The chain links TRBV5-8 to TRBJ2-1, with D possibly being TRBD2 (6 bases). CDR3 length equals 14 residues. Deletions cut 2 bases from V and 4 bases from J, with 10 bases between. The germline V gene has CDR1 SGHTS and CDR2 YDEGEE. The CDR3 is CASSFERAYNEQFF. In DNA form, the CDR3 reads TGTGCCAGCAGCTTTGAGCGGGCGTACAATGAGCAGTTCTTC.

V gene TRBV28 combines with J gene TRBJ2-3; 8 bases are shared with TRBD2. The CDR3 runs to 15 residues. The V gene end was trimmed by 5 bases and the J gene end by 0 bases; junction bases not matched to a gene: 4. Germline-derived CDR1 and CDR2 are MDHEN and SYDVKM. CDR3: CASSRLASSTDTQYF. CDR3 DNA sequence: TGTGCCAGCAGTCGACTAGCGTCTAGCACAGATACGCAGTATTTT.

This clone turned up a few times. The chain uses TRBV11-2 and TRBJ1-1, with D uncertain. This CDR3 is 14 amino acids long. Germline CDR1 reads SGHAT; CDR2 reads FQNNGV. V lost 7 bases and J lost 0, with 12 bases in between. This CDR3 reads CASNLEGMNTEAFF. CDR3 bases: TGTGCCAGCAACCTTGAGGGAATGAACACTGAAGCTTTCTTT.

The gene calls are TRBV4-2 and TRBJ1-4; 9 bases agree with TRBD1. CDR3 size: 16 residues. Germline trimming cut 0 bases from V and 4 bases from J; bases unmatched to any gene: 3. Per the germline V gene, CDR1 is LGHNA and CDR2 is YNFKEQ. The CDR3 spells CASSQDPGQGNEKLFF. For the CDR3, the DNA is TGTGCCAGCAGCCAAGATCCGGGACAGGGTAATGAAAAACTGTTTTTT.

The V gene is TRBV10-3, the J gene TRBJ2-4; 9 bases agree with TRBD1. This CDR3 comprises 13 residues. Unmatched junction bases numbered 6, after V lost 10 bases and J lost 5 bases. The germline gives CDR1 ENHRY, CDR2 SYGVKD. The CDR3 here is CATRGQGENIQYF. In nucleotides, the CDR3 is TGTGCCACTCGGGGACAGGGAGAAAACATTCAGTACTTC.

The chain combines TRBV9 with TRBJ1-3, with 8 bases fitting TRBD1. There are 14 residues in the CDR3. Germline values: CDR1 SGDLS, CDR2 YYNGEE. V was clipped by 3 bases and J by 3 bases; unmatched bases: 2. CDR3 nucleotide sequence: TGTGCCAGCAGCGGTGGGACAGGTGGAAACACCATATATTTT. Protein sequence: CASSGGTGGNTIYF.

This chain connects TRBV10-2 to TRBJ2-2; 8 bases are a match to TRBD1. The CDR3 extends over 16 amino acids. Per the germline V gene, CDR1 is WSHSY and CDR2 is SAAADI. V trimming: 1 base; J trimming: 6 bases; junction bases outside the gene matches: 7. This CDR3 is CASSEFSGGAAGELFF. DNA for the CDR3: TGCGCCAGCAGTGAGTTCTCAGGGGGCGCCGCCGGGGAGCTGTTTTTT.